This T cell receptor (beta chain) emerged from a study of blood T cells in healthy people across ages (dated by TCRdb to about 2015). For the study in its entirety: In model experiments, roughly one uniquely barcoded TCR beta cDNA molecule per two T cells was captured by template switching. Using deep sequencing normalized with unique cDNA molecular identifiers, the study measured how TCR beta repertoire diversity changes with age. Four age groups were formed from the donors: young (average approximately 15 years), middle-aged (approximately 41), aged (under 70) and long-lived (about 80). To avoid experimental bias, donors of different ages were distributed randomly across sequencing lanes. For two donors (one aged 18 to 29 and one aged 80 or older), the study analyzed two additional independent replicas of 1 million unique cDNA reads from the same blood draw.

With respect to this clonotype: Which antigen it targets is not known. Per-nucleotide qualities are absent, and no much larger clonotype sits a single base away.

Library preparation used 5' RACE. Sequencing was carried out with an Illumina HiSeq 2500. A second PCR of roughly 6 to 11 cycles was performed with a sample-barcoded 5' primer and a J-beta primer mix. A template-switch 5' adaptor carrying 12 random nucleotides introduced a unique molecular identifier onto each TCR beta cDNA molecule. At least 3 million CDR3-containing paired-end reads were obtained from each sample. All of the RNA was converted into first-strand cDNA using the Mint cDNA synthesis kit, with a TRBC-specific oligonucleotide serving as the primer. After uracil-DNA glycosylase treatment, a first 18-cycle PCR used universal primers M1SS and BC2_uni_R on all cDNA. The authors' analysis ran thus. Normalization of each sample was performed by random selection of 1 million high-quality reads, each carrying a distinct molecular identifier. Instead of being binned into consensus sequences, reads that shared molecular identifiers were thrown out. CDR3 identification, clonotype clustering and error correction used MiTCR with a Q25 quality threshold and the strictest error-elimination algorithm. A nonparametric unseen species model using Euler transformation provided a lower-bound estimate of total TCR beta diversity. TCRdb's own reprocessing of the public reads used fastp at Q25 and MiXCR and kept productive beta chains. Records with the same CDR3 protein are collapsed into one entry carrying the most frequent genes and DNA. The V and J calls, along with clone size, are taken from TCRdb and not from the paper's own processing. This sample lists fewer than 1,000,000 distinct CDR3 sequences; under 45% were detected once. The top ten clones comprise under 20% of the sample.

V ends up 3 bases short and J 2 bases short, with an unmatched junction base count of 5. Looking up the germline V gene yields CDR1 SNHLY and CDR2 FYNNEI. The CDR3 has 16 amino acids, counting the end cysteine and phenylalanine. Only the CDR3 portion is preserved as DNA: 48 bases, with reading frame beginning at the first base. The donors were 40 or so Caucasian individuals from Russia, aged 6 to 90 years, who were systemically healthy. Each donor gave about 9.7 milliliters of peripheral blood, drawn into EDTA-treated Vacutainer tubes. Ficoll-Paque density-gradient centrifugation was used to isolate PBMCs, with at least 7 million per sample. Total RNA was extracted from PBMCs with Trizol reagent, with at least 5 micrograms obtained per sample. Naive CD45RAhigh/CD27high T cell percentages were measured by flow cytometry on a PBMC aliquot from every donor. Overall results and qualifications from the work: Because the CMV infection status of the donors was unknown, age-related changes in expanded clonotypes may potentially have been confounded. The percentage of naive T cells measured by flow cytometry correlated strongly with observed TCR beta diversity. Observed TCR beta diversity per million T cells fell roughly linearly with age, and a significant reduction was already apparent by age roughly 40. Compared with the aged group, the long-lived group had more naive CD4+ T cells, fewer expanded clones and increased TCR diversity, suggesting age selection. Estimates of total diversity from one million sequenced T cells were regarded as lower bounds and underestimates. Conclusive comparison of naive and antigen-experienced compartments was prevented by the profiling of bulk unsorted PBMCs.

The clonotype originates from a man aged 60 to 75 in good health. The material sequenced was blood. The chain employs TRBV2 and TRBJ1-2, with 11 bases aligning to TRBD1. The sequence in DNA is TGTGCCAGCAGTGAGCGGGGACAGGGGGACAACTATGGCTACACCTTC. The translation is CASSERGQGDNYGYTF.